This T cell receptor beta chain was observed in a study of CD8+CD57+ T cells in acquired aplastic anemia. At the level of the study: DNA per sorted CD4+ or CD8+ sample ranged roughly 0.19 to 30 ug, averaging about 3.4 ug.

This clonotype was detected ten times or more. CDR1 is SGHNT, CDR2 YENEEA, per germline. V lost 0 bases and J 6 bases, leaving 10 bases between the germline ends. This CDR3 is built from 14 residues. By flow cytometry, patients selected for sequencing had shown an expansion of CD8+CD57+ cells. Patients had undergone no therapy by the time their blood was sampled. The study profiled TCR beta VDJ and CDR3 using genomic DNA as template. TCRdb reprocessed the reads via MiXCR and lists one record per CDR3 protein. The data hold about 260,000 distinct CDR3 sequences, with around 82% observed a single time. This chain uses TRBV11-3 with TRBJ2-3, with D tentatively TRBD1 (5 bases). Input material: sorted CD4+, CD8+, or CD8+CD57+ T cells (not recorded which) from PBMCs. This clonotype originated in a human donor with aplastic anemia. In nucleotides, the CDR3 is TGTGCCAGCAGCTTAGAGGTGACAGCCGATACGCAGTATTTT. The encoded protein is CASSLEVTADTQYF.